The 11 T cell receptor beta chains below all came from one sample that was sequenced in a study of identical twins. Each CDR3 protein is one row after TCRdb ran MiXCR on the 5' RACE reads. The sample carries hundreds of thousands of distinct CDR3 sequences, 20% to 25% recorded once. The sample also formed part of further work on yellow fever vaccine responses in identical twins.

Sequenced material: CD4+ T cells sorted from blood. The receptors stem from a woman in her late teens or twenties in good health.

The genes are TRBV5-1 and TRBJ2-1; 7 bases fit TRBD2. Trimming at V came to 4 bases and at J to 5 bases, leaving 9 bases not matched to a gene. Germline-derived CDR1 and CDR2 are SGHRS and YFSETQ. The CDR3 sequence is 15 residues long. In DNA, the CDR3 is TGCGCCAGCAGCCAAGGACTAGTCGGAAACAATGAGCAGTTCTTC. Translated, it gives CASSQGLVGNNEQFF.

This chain connects TRBV5-1 to TRBJ1-2; D unresolved. In germline, CDR1 is SGHRS, CDR2 YFSETQ. Trimming left V 5 bases short and J 1 base short, with 15 bases between. This CDR3 comprises 15 residues. This chain's CDR3 is CASRPTEILNYGYTF. The CDR3 nucleotides are TGCGCCAGCAGACCTACAGAAATCCTTAACTATGGCTACACCTTC. Full variable domain (rest looked up from reference TRBV5-1 and TRBJ1-2): KAGVTQTPRYLIKTRGQQVTLSCSPISGHRSVSWYQQTPGQGLQFLFEYFSETQRNKGNFPGRFSGRQFSNSRSEMNVSTLELGDSALYLCASRPTEILNYGYTFGSGTRLTVV.

The chain carries TRBV29-1 and TRBJ1-4; D gene uncertain. Germline V CDR1 and CDR2: SQVTM, ANQGSEA. V dropped 3 bases and J dropped 5 bases, with 7 bases sitting between them. The CDR3 is made up of 12 amino acids. This CDR3 reads CSVDSGNEKLFF. CDR3 in DNA: TGCAGCGTTGACAGTGGCAATGAAAAACTGTTTTTT. Full variable domain (rest looked up from reference TRBV29-1 and TRBJ1-4): SAVISQKPSRDICQRGTSLTIQCQVDSQVTMMFWYRQQPGQSLTLIATANQGSEATYESGFVIDKFPISRPNLTFSTLTVSNMSPEDSSIYLCSVDSGNEKLFFGSGTQLSVL.

This clonotype was recorded a few times. The CDR3 spells CSADRGLQPQHF. The CDR3 DNA reads TGCAGTGCTGACAGGGGGCTTCAGCCCCAGCATTTT. The chain employs TRBV20-1 and TRBJ1-5; 10 bases are a match to TRBD1. Germline loops: CDR1 DFQATT, CDR2 SNEGSKA (reference sequence). CDR3 length equals 12 residues. Trimming took 5 bases from V and 6 from J; bases not matched to a gene: 1.

The chain uses TRBV5-1 and TRBJ2-2; TRBD2 is a possible D gene (5 bases). The CDR3 has 14 residues. Trimming removed 4 bases at V and 3 bases at J, with 10 bases between. Germline V gene lookup returns CDR1 SGHRS and CDR2 YFSETQ. CDR3 loop: CASSPSGDTGELFF. The CDR3 DNA sequence: TGCGCCAGCAGCCCTTCCGGGGACACCGGGGAGCTGTTTTTT.

This clonotype came up many times. The chain employs TRBV28 and TRBJ2-7; maybe TRBD2 (5 bases). CDR3 length equals 12 residues. Trimming pared 5 bases from V and 4 bases from J, leaving 9 bases between. CDR1 and CDR2 from the germline V gene are MDHEN and SYDVKM. The CDR3 DNA is TGTGCCAGCAGTCTCCCGGGATACGAGCAGTACTTC. This codes for CASSLPGYEQYF.

This clonotype was counted between two and nine times. The V and J genes are TRBV15 and TRBJ2-1, with D possibly being TRBD2 (6 bases). Germline V CDR1 and CDR2: LNHNV, YYDKDF (reference sequence). V lost 0 bases, J lost 4 bases, and 16 bases lay in between. The CDR3 covers 17 residues. The CDR3 reads CATSRDLVGLTYNEQFF. The DNA for the CDR3 is TGTGCCACCAGCAGAGATCTCGTGGGACTGACGTACAATGAGCAGTTCTTC.

The rearrangement uses TRBV11-2 and TRBJ2-3; TRBD2 aligns across 9 bases. Germline CDR1 is SGHAT and CDR2 is FQNNGV. The V gene end was trimmed by 5 bases and the J gene end by 14 bases; junction bases not matched to a gene: 11. There are 13 residues in the CDR3. The CDR3 loop reads CASSANPGLARYF. CDR3 nucleotides: TGTGCCAGCAGCGCTAATCCGGGACTAGCTCGGTATTTT.

The J gene is TRBJ2-1, the V gene TRBV28, with 11 bases lining up with TRBD2. The CDR3 runs to 15 residues. Germline CDR1 reads MDHEN; CDR2 reads SYDVKM. The trim removed 4 bases at V and 7 bases at J, leaving 6 bases unmatched. CDR3 region: CASSSLAGGRNEQFF. CDR3 DNA: TGTGCCAGCAGTTCCTTAGCGGGAGGGCGAAATGAGCAGTTCTTC.

This clonotype turned up a few times. The chain is built from TRBV4-1 and TRBJ2-1; 8 nucleotides match TRBD1. J gave up 3 bases and V 1 base, and 5 bases lay outside the gene matches. This CDR3 spans 16 amino acids. Germline CDR1 reads MGHRA; CDR2 reads YSYEKL. The DNA of the CDR3 is TGCGCCAGCAGCCAAGGGGGACAGGCCGACTACAATGAGCAGTTCTTC. Translation: CASSQGGQADYNEQFF.

This sequence joins TRBV28 and TRBJ1-2; no reliable D call. This CDR3 comprises 15 residues. Trimming cost V 3 bases and J 4 bases, with 15 bases left between them. In germline, CDR1 is MDHEN, CDR2 SYDVKM. The CDR3 is CASSFLDTSRYGYTF. CDR3 in DNA: TGTGCCAGCAGTTTTCTTGACACATCTCGCTATGGCTACACCTTC.